This T cell receptor beta chain appears in the sequencing data of a study of T cell repertoires in cytomegalovirus infection. Study results and caveats: The ex vivo response was dominated by HLA-C-restricted CMV-specific TCR beta clonotypes.

TCRdb reanalysed the reads using MiXCR and keeps one entry per CDR3 protein. This table holds more than 350,000 distinct CDR3 sequences, 31% found once. This clonotype has at least ten counts. What it binds is unknown. The CDR3 totals 14 residues. Losses at the gene ends were 5 bases for V and 4 bases for J; bases not matched to a gene: 6. CDR1 SGHVS and CDR2 FNYEAQ come from the germline V gene. What was sequenced was PBMCs. The V call is TRBV7-6, the J call TRBJ2-7; 9 bases are a match to TRBD1. The TCR originated in a human donor in good health (CMV status not recorded). Some clones in this sample may be carry-over from other donors' samples. This chain's CDR3 is CASSTGQGSYEQYF. The CDR3 DNA follows: TGTGCCAGCAGCACGGGACAGGGTTCGTACGAGCAGTACTTC.